Listed below are T cell receptor beta chains from one sample, sequenced in a study of CD8 T cell repertoires and HIV-1 epitope variants. Data came from immunoSEQ multiplex PCR; TCRdb stores just in-frame clones and leaves some out. The sample carries under 100,000 clones, approximately 70% recorded once. Sequenced sample: uncultured baseline CD8+ T cells from peripheral blood mononuclear cells (PBMCs). Receptors originate from a male donor with HIV. CDR3s include the opening cysteine and the closing phenylalanine or tryptophan. Each record gives: D gene, V gene, J gene, clone size, CDR3 protein, CDR3 DNA. The D gene is left open where the match is weak. Expanded clones are given a class, and other clones once, few, many or no size at all.

-	TRBV4-1	TRBJ1-1	-	CASSQDIPGGTEAFF	TGCGCCAGCAGCCAAGATATTCCCGGGGGTACTGAAGCTTTCTTT
TRBD1	TRBV28	TRBJ1-4	-	CASLFRDRGREKLFF	TGTGCCAGTCTCTTCAGAGACAGGGGGAGGGAAAAACTGTTTTTT
-	TRBV28	TRBJ1-2	-	CASSFTSATAPTVANYGYTF	TGTGCCAGCAGTTTCACCTCCGCAACGGCCCCGACAGTGGCTAACTATGGCTACACCTTC
TRBD2	TRBV7-6	TRBJ2-1	-	CASSLGGARLAGAPNEQFF	TGTGCCAGCAGCTTAGGCGGGGCCCGACTAGCGGGAGCTCCCAATGAGCAGTTCTTC
-	TRBV5-4	TRBJ2-2	once	CASSLGTYANTGELFF	TGTGCCAGCAGCCTCGGGACTTACGCGAACACCGGGGAGCTGTTTTTT
TRBD2	TRBV5-1	TRBJ2-1	few	CASSVSGSDNEQFF	TGCGCCAGCAGCGTGAGCGGGAGCGACAATGAGCAGTTCTTC
TRBD1	TRBV5-1	TRBJ1-4	-	CASSLDRGHTNEKLFF	TGCGCCAGCAGTCTAGACAGGGGGCATACTAATGAAAAACTGTTTTTT
-	TRBV7-2	TRBJ2-7	-	CASSLVSGSADEQYF	TGTGCCAGCAGCTTAGTTAGCGGTTCTGCTGACGAGCAGTACTTC
-	TRBV2	TRBJ2-7	-	CASTSGWAGYEQYF	TGTGCCAGCACTTCGGGGTGGGCAGGTTACGAGCAGTACTTC
-	TRBV5-1	TRBJ2-7	-	CASSPRGNSYEQYF	TGCGCCAGCAGTCCTAGGGGGAACTCCTACGAGCAGTACTTC
-	TRBV5-4	TRBJ2-6	-	CATFKPGSGANVLTF	TGTGCCACCTTTAAGCCGGGCTCTGGGGCCAACGTCCTGACTTTC
-	TRBV4-3	TRBJ1-6	-	CASSKGGGRVDNSPLHF	TGCGCCAGCAGCAAAGGAGGGGGTAGGGTCGATAATTCACCCCTCCACTTT
-	TRBV15	TRBJ2-5	-	CATSTLSGGQETQYF	TGTGCCACCAGCACCTTATCTGGGGGCCAAGAGACCCAGTACTTC
-	TRBV13	TRBJ2-1	once	CASTLLGGRSYNEQFF	TGTGCCAGCACCCTTCTTGGGGGGAGGTCCTACAATGAGCAGTTCTTC
-	TRBV7-2	TRBJ2-1	-	CASSSELYNEQFF	TGTGCCAGCAGCTCCGAACTATACAATGAGCAGTTCTTC
TRBD2	TRBV29-1	TRBJ2-1	-	CSVVGTSALREQFF	TGCAGCGTTGTAGGGACTAGCGCCTTGAGGGAGCAGTTCTTC
-	TRBV27	TRBJ2-7	-	CASRAGQAYEQYF	TGTGCCAGCAGGGCTGGACAAGCCTACGAGCAGTACTTC
TRBD2	TRBV7-6	TRBJ2-3	-	CASSLVRGADTQYF	TGTGCCAGCAGCTTAGTCCGGGGGGCAGATACGCAGTATTTT
-	TRBV16	TRBJ1-2	-	CASSPKVGAGGYTF	TGTGCCAGCAGCCCCAAGGTGGGGGCCGGTGGCTACACCTTC
TRBD2	TRBV10-1	TRBJ2-7	once	CASSVTSGSYEQYF	TGCGCCAGCAGTGTAACTAGCGGGAGTTACGAGCAGTACTTC
-	TRBV1	TRBJ2-3	-	CTSSQGPYTDTQYF	TGCACCAGCAGCCAAGGGCCCTACACAGATACGCAGTATTTT
-	TRBV30	TRBJ1-6	few	CAWSPPAPSSYNSPLHF	TGTGCCTGGAGTCCCCCAGCCCCTTCCTCCTATAATTCACCCCTCCACTTT
-	TRBV30	TRBJ1-5	once	CAWSRGQSNQPQHF	TGTGCCTGGAGCCGAGGACAAAGCAATCAGCCCCAGCATTTT
-	TRBV5-1	TRBJ2-6	-	CASSLVSGANVLTF	TGCGCCAGCAGCTTGGTCTCTGGGGCCAACGTCCTGACTTTC
TRBD2	TRBV2	TRBJ2-1	-	CASRSLAGRASSSYNEQFF	TGTGCCAGCAGATCCCTAGCGGGGAGGGCCTCAAGCTCCTACAATGAGCAGTTCTTC
-	TRBV19	TRBJ2-5	-	CASSIMGGDATQYF	TGTGCCAGTAGTATAATGGGGGGTGACGCGACCCAGTACTTC
TRBD1	TRBV28	TRBJ2-7	-	CASSLQGDFYEQYF	TGTGCCAGCAGTTTACAGGGGGATTTCTACGAGCAGTACTTC
TRBD1	TRBV5-1	TRBJ2-1	-	CASGPTGAAYNEQFF	TGCGCCAGCGGACCGACAGGGGCCGCCTACAATGAGCAGTTCTTC
-	TRBV18	TRBJ1-4	-	CASSRTTSTNEKLFF	TGTGCCAGCTCACGGACTACTTCAACTAATGAAAAACTGTTTTTT
TRBD2	TRBV5-4	TRBJ2-5	-	CASSSGGYVQETQYF	TGTGCCAGCAGCTCGGGGGGTTATGTCCAAGAGACCCAGTACTTC
-	TRBV10-2	TRBJ2-4	-	CASTGYGNIQYF	TGCGCCTCAACAGGGTACGGAAACATTCAGTACTTC
-	TRBV29-1	TRBJ1-3	medium-sized	CSVEAGNTIYF	TGCAGCGTTGAGGCGGGAAACACCATATATTTT
TRBD1	TRBV9	TRBJ1-1	-	CASSSSRDRGHEAFF	TGTGCCAGCAGCTCGTCCCGGGACAGGGGGCATGAAGCTTTCTTT
-	TRBV5-6	TRBJ1-3	-	CASSLELVRSGNTIYF	TGTGCCAGCAGCTTGGAACTCGTCCGCTCTGGAAACACCATATATTTT
-	TRBV7-4	TRBJ1-4	-	CASSLGVWKKLFF	TGTGCCAGCAGCTTAGGGGTTTGGAAAAAACTGTTTTTT
-	TRBV30	TRBJ1-5	few	CAWSVEDVSSNQPQHF	TGTGCCTGGAGTGTCGAGGATGTCTCTAGCAATCAGCCCCAGCATTTT
-	TRBV2	TRBJ2-1	-	CASSLYNEQFF	TGTGCCAGCAGTCTTTACAATGAGCAGTTCTTC
-	TRBV16	TRBJ1-2	few	CASSRDRRFNYGYTF	TGTGCCAGCAGCCGCGACAGGAGATTTAACTATGGCTACACCTTC
-	TRBV6-4	TRBJ2-3	-	CASSDSPRGSQYF	TGTGCCAGCAGTGACTCTCCCCGGGGCTCGCAGTATTTT
-	TRBV9	TRBJ2-1	-	CASSVDQGTYNEQFF	TGTGCCAGCAGCGTAGATCAGGGAACCTACAATGAGCAGTTCTTC
-	TRBV19	TRBJ2-3	few	CASSPQRPGSGTDTQYF	TGTGCCAGTAGCCCGCAGCGACCGGGTAGCGGTACAGATACGCAGTATTTT
-	TRBV19	TRBJ2-7	-	CASSPGPSSAYEQYF	TGTGCCAGTAGCCCGGGACCTTCATCAGCCTACGAGCAGTACTTC
-	TRBV11-2	TRBJ1-2	few	CASSLGQSGYTF	TGTGCCAGCAGCTTAGGGCAGAGTGGCTACACCTTC
TRBD1	TRBV28	TRBJ1-2	once	CASIDWAGGALNYGYTF	TGTGCCAGCATTGATTGGGCAGGGGGCGCCTTAAACTATGGCTACACCTTC
-	TRBV18	TRBJ2-7	-	CASSSSLYEQYF	TGTGCCAGCTCAAGCAGTCTCTACGAGCAGTACTTC
-	TRBV18	TRBJ2-5	once	CASSPLGKETQYF	TGTGCCAGCTCACCTCTGGGCAAAGAGACCCAGTACTTC
-	TRBV2	TRBJ2-3	-	CASSEMDTQYF	TGTGCCAGCAGTGAGATGGATACGCAGTATTTT
-	TRBV18	TRBJ1-2	-	CASSPSGGYGYTF	TGTGCCAGCTCACCCAGCGGGGGATATGGCTACACCTTC
-	TRBV28	TRBJ2-7	-	CASSLPGLQRPYEQYF	TGTGCCAGCAGTTTACCGGGACTCCAGAGGCCCTACGAGCAGTACTTC
-	TRBV6-6	TRBJ1-1	once	CASSYSSMNTEAFF	TGTGCCAGCAGTTACTCATCCATGAACACTGAAGCTTTCTTT
TRBD1	TRBV4-1	TRBJ2-6	-	CASSPRQGATSGANVLTF	TGCGCCAGCAGCCCGAGACAGGGGGCTACTTCTGGGGCCAACGTCCTGACTTTC
-	TRBV30	TRBJ2-5	-	CACTWRRETQYF	TGTGCCTGCACGTGGAGGCGGGAGACCCAGTACTTC
-	TRBV11-2	TRBJ2-2	-	CASSSPREIIGELFF	TGTGCCAGCAGCTCCCCTCGGGAAATCATCGGGGAGCTGTTTTTT
TRBD2	TRBV2	TRBJ2-4	-	CASREEEGAGGPGLAKNIQYF	TGTGCCAGCAGGGAGGAGGAAGGAGCGGGAGGGCCCGGCTTAGCCAAAAACATTCAGTACTTC
-	TRBV9	TRBJ2-1	-	CASSGPLPGLPRRRPYNEQFF	TGTGCCAGCAGCGGTCCCCTTCCGGGATTGCCCAGACGAAGGCCCTACAATGAGCAGTTCTTC
TRBD1	TRBV27	TRBJ2-7	-	CASSLRGPKSYEQYF	TGTGCCAGCAGTTTAAGGGGGCCTAAGTCCTACGAGCAGTACTTC